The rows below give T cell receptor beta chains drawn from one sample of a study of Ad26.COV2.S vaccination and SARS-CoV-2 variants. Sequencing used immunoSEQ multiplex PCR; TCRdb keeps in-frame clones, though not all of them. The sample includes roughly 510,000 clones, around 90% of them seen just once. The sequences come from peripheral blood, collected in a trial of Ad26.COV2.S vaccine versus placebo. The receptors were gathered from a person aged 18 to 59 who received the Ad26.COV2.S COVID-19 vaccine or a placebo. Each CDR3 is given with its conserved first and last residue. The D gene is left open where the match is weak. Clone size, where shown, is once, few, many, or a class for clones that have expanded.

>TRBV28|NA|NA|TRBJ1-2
CASRALVSGGYTF
TGTGCCAGTAGGGCCTTGGTATCGGGTGGCTACACCTTC
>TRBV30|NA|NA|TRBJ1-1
CARAGPETNTEAFF
TGTGCCCGGGCGGGGCCAGAAACGAACACTGAAGCTTTCTTT
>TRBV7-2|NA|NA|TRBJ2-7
CASSLQAGDEQYF
TGTGCCAGCAGCTTACAAGCAGGGGACGAGCAGTACTTC
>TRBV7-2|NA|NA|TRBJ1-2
CASSWGTDHGYTF
TGTGCCAGCAGCTGGGGGACGGACCATGGCTACACCTTC
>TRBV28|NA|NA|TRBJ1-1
CASSPEGRGGTEAFF
TGTGCCAGCAGTCCCGAGGGAAGGGGGGGGACTGAAGCTTTCTTT
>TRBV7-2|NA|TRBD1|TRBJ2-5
CASAQGSTGGQETQYF
TGTGCCAGCGCCCAAGGGTCGACAGGGGGTCAAGAGACCCAGTACTTC
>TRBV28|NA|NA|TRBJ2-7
CASRPLGGGASYEQYF
TGTGCCAGCAGACCTTTAGGCGGTGGGGCGTCTTACGAGCAGTACTTC
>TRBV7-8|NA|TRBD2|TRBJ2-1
CAITGDGTSGSTWAPSYNEQFF
TGTGCCATAACCGGGGACGGAACTAGCGGGAGCACCTGGGCTCCCTCCTACAATGAGCAGTTCTTC
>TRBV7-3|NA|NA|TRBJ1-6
CASSLLGNSPLHF
TGTGCCAGCAGCTTACTCGGGAATTCACCCCTCCACTTT
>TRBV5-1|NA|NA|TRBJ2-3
CASSAREMGTDTQYF
TGCGCCAGCAGCGCCCGGGAGATGGGCACAGATACGCAGTATTTT
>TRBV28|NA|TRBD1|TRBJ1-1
CASSQRTGGGNTEAFF
TGTGCCAGCAGTCAACGGACAGGGGGCGGGAACACTGAAGCTTTCTTT
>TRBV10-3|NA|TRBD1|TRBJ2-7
CAISGGTGLYEQYF
TGTGCCATCAGTGGTGGGACAGGACTCTACGAGCAGTACTTC
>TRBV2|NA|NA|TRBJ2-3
CASSDQGLGAPEHTQYF
TGTGCCAGCAGCGACCAGGGTTTAGGGGCCCCAGAGCATACGCAGTATTTT
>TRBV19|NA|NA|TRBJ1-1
CASSEGRAEAFF
TGTGCCAGTAGCGAGGGGCGGGCTGAAGCTTTCTTT
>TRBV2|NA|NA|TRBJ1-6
CASTPLFGSSYNSPLHF
TGTGCCAGCACCCCGCTCTTCGGTAGCTCCTATAATTCACCCCTCCACTTT
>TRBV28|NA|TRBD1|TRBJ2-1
CASRERTGQYGEQFF
TGTGCCAGCAGGGAAAGGACAGGGCAATATGGTGAGCAGTTCTTC
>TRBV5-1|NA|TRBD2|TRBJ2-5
CASSLGILAGSRETQYF
TGCGCCAGCAGCTTGGGGATTCTAGCGGGATCGAGAGAGACCCAGTACTTC
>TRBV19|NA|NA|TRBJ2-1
CASSIRYNEQFF
TGTGCCAGTAGTATCCGGTACAATGAGCAGTTCTTC
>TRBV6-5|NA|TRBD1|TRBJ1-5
CASSYTTGGNQPQHF
TGTGCCAGCAGTTACACGACAGGGGGCAATCAGCCCCAGCATTTT
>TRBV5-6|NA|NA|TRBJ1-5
CASSATGLVQPQHF
TGTGCCAGCAGCGCCACAGGGTTGGTTCAGCCCCAGCATTTT
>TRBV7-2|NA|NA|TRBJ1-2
CASSLDRTRNYGYTF
TGTGCCAGCAGCTTAGATCGGACCCGAAACTATGGCTACACCTTC
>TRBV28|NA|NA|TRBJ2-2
CASKEGGGTGELFF
TGTGCCAGCAAGGAGGGAGGAGGCACCGGGGAGCTGTTTTTT
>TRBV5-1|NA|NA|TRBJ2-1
CASSQTVSNEQFF
TGCGCCAGCAGTCAAACGGTATCTAATGAGCAGTTCTTC
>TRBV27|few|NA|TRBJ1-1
CASIPTGRGTEAFF
TGTGCCAGCATCCCGACAGGTCGGGGGACTGAAGCTTTCTTT
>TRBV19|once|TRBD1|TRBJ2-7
CASSPMGQGLSYEQYF
TGTGCCAGTAGCCCTATGGGACAGGGGCTGTCCTACGAGCAGTACTTC
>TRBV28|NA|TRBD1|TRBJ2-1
CASEEGTGGGHEQFF
TGTGCCAGTGAGGAGGGGACAGGGGGAGGACATGAGCAGTTCTTC
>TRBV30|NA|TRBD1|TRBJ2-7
CAWSPVTHRGENEQYF
TGTGCCTGGAGTCCCGTTACTCACAGGGGGGAGAACGAGCAGTACTTC
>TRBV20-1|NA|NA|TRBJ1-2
CSASSANYGYTF
TGCAGTGCTAGTAGTGCTAACTATGGCTACACCTTC
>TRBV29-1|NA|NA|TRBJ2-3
CSVWQRWSTDTQYF
TGCAGCGTGTGGCAGCGATGGAGCACAGATACGCAGTATTTT
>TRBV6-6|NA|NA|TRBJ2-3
CASRLSGTSTDTQYF
TGTGCCAGCAGACTCTCGGGGACTAGCACAGATACGCAGTATTTT
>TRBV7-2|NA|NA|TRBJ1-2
CASSRAGVEGYTF
TGTGCCAGCAGCCGGGCCGGAGTGGAGGGCTACACCTTC
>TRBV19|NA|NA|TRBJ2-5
CASSTTTWQETQYF
TGTGCCAGTAGTACTACGACCTGGCAGGAGACCCAGTACTTC
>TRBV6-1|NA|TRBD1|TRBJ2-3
CASSEAGGRTDTQYF
TGTGCCAGCAGTGAGGCAGGGGGCCGCACAGATACGCAGTATTTT
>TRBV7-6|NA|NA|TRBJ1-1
CASSLVKGGTEAFF
TGTGCCAGCAGCTTAGTTAAGGGAGGGACTGAAGCTTTCTTT
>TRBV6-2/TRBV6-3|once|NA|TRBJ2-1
CASSYDGVRGNEQFF
TGTGCCAGCAGTTACGATGGTGTTCGGGGGAATGAGCAGTTCTTC
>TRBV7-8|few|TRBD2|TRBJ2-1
CASSPGTSGAKSSYNEQFF
TGTGCCAGCAGCCCGGGGACTAGCGGGGCTAAGAGCTCCTACAATGAGCAGTTCTTC
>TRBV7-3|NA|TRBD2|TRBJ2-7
CASSLNSGGTYEQYF
TGTGCCAGCAGCCTAAATAGCGGGGGAACCTACGAGCAGTACTTC
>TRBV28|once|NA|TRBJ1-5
CASSTQMSTKPQHF
TGTGCCAGCAGTACCCAAATGAGCACGAAGCCCCAGCATTTT
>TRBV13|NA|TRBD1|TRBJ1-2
CASSRGTGIGYGYTF
TGTGCCAGCAGCAGGGGGACAGGGATTGGCTATGGCTACACCTTC
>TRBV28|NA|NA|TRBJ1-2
CASSPGGGLGGYTF
TGTGCCAGCAGCCCGGGCGGGGGGCTAGGGGGCTACACCTTC
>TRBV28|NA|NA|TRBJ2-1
CASCPTQGSSYNEQFF
TGTGCCAGCTGTCCCACGCAAGGGAGCTCCTACAATGAGCAGTTCTTC
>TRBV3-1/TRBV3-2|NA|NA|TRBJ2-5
CASSQEGTGRIGETQYF
TGTGCCAGCAGCCAAGAGGGGACGGGCAGGATCGGGGAGACCCAGTACTTC
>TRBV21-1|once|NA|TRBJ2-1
CASSNYWVDPGKGEQFF
TGTGCCAGCAGCAACTATTGGGTAGATCCTGGGAAGGGTGAGCAGTTCTTC
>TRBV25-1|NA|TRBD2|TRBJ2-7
CAFPGGCEQYF
TGTGCCTTCCCGGGGGGGTGCGAGCAGTACTTC
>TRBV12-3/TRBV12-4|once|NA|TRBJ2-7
CASRTSLVGEQYF
TGTGCCAGCAGAACGTCCTTAGTTGGCGAGCAGTACTTC
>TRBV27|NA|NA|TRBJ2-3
CASSFHTADTQYF
TGTGCCAGCAGTTTTCATACGGCAGATACGCAGTATTTT
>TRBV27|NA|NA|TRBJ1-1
CASRHQGVISDTEAFF
TGTGCCAGCAGGCATCAAGGGGTGATTTCGGACACTGAAGCTTTCTTT
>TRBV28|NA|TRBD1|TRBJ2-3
CASSFPTGGARTDTQYF
TGTGCCAGCAGTTTCCCCACAGGGGGTGCACGCACAGATACGCAGTATTTT
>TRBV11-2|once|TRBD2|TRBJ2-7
CASSLSLGLAGTYEQYF
TGTGCCAGCAGCTTATCCCTGGGACTAGCGGGAACCTACGAGCAGTACTTC
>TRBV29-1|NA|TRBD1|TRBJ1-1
CSARTGTNTEAFF
TGCAGCGCCAGGACAGGGACGAACACTGAAGCTTTCTTT
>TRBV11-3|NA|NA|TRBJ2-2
CASSFSGAGTGELFF
TGTGCCAGCAGCTTTTCAGGGGCGGGGACCGGGGAGCTGTTTTTT
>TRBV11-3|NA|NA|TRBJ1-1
CASSLEGGTEAFF
TGTGCCAGCAGCCTTGAGGGGGGCACTGAAGCTTTCTTT
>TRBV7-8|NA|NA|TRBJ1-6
CASSLELGALHF
TGTGCCAGCAGCTTAGAATTGGGGGCCCTCCACTTT
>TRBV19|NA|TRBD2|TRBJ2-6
CASSRGLARANVLTF
TGTGCCAGTAGTAGGGGACTAGCTCGCGCCAACGTCCTGACTTTC
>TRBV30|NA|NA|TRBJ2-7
CAWRQGRSYEQYF
TGTGCCTGGAGGCAGGGCCGCTCCTACGAGCAGTACTTC
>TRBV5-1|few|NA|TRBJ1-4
CASSPGIEATNEKLFF
TGCGCCAGCAGCCCCGGGATTGAGGCAACTAATGAAAAACTGTTTTTT
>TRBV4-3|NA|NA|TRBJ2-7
CASSQDGGLVNEQYF
TGCGCCAGCAGCCAAGACGGGGGTCTAGTTAACGAGCAGTACTTC
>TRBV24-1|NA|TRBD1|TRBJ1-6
CATSDLPRDRGTYNSPLHF
TGTGCCACCAGTGATTTACCCCGGGACAGGGGGACCTATAATTCACCCCTCCACTTT
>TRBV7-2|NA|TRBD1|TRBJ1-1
CASSLKSGRTGGSEAFF
TGTGCCAGCAGCTTAAAATCTGGTAGGACAGGGGGGTCTGAAGCTTTCTTT